This T cell receptor (beta chain) was recovered during a study of T cell changes during pregnancy in multiple sclerosis. Measured with immunoSEQ multiplex PCR; TCRdb has only the in-frame clones, and not every one. The table has about 61,000 clones, approximately 90% seen once; the top ten hold 0.8% to 0.9%. The clonotype was recovered from a female donor in good health, enrolled as a control in a pregnancy study. The sequences come from peripheral blood, collected in the first trimester of pregnancy.

CDR3 sequence (DNA): TGTGCCAGCAGTTTGATAGGACAGGACCCCTACGAGCAGTACTTC. Translating it yields CASSLIGQDPYEQYF. The chain couples TRBV27 to TRBJ2-7; TRBD1 matches 7 bases. V shed 3 bases, J shed 2 bases, and the junction held 7 bases outside the gene matches. Germline assignment: CDR1 MNHEY and CDR2 SMNVEV (reference sequence). The CDR3 is made up of 15 amino acids.